The clone carrying this T cell receptor beta chain was counted between two and nine times. Its target is unknown. Unique molecular identifiers were added to individual cDNA molecules. TCRdb re-called the 5' RACE reads through MiXCR, storing one row per CDR3 protein. The sample lists fewer than 60,000 distinct CDR3 sequences, approximately 10% occurring once. This sample stems from a study of early T cells in non-severe SARS-CoV-2 infection. At the level of the study: The chains were unpaired, and the sequenced material was bulk RNA from unsorted whole blood.

Overall study results and limits: The matching step, a VDJdb search, favored anti-spike CD8 responses and missed private and CD4 specificities.

V lost 0 bases to trimming and J lost 5 bases, with 11 bases between them. The CDR3 sequence is 15 residues long. Germline V gene data show CDR1 as SGDLS and CDR2 as YYNGEE. This TCR was recovered from an adult who was a healthcare worker with PCR-confirmed SARS-CoV-2 infection or an uninfected control (not recorded which). Material for sequencing was whole blood. The chain links TRBV9 to TRBJ2-2; D may correspond to TRBD1 or TRBD2 (5 bases each). CDR3 sequence (DNA): TGTGCCAGCAGCGTAGGGGACCTAAGAACCGGGGAGCTGTTTTTT. Its protein product is CASSVGDLRTGELFF.